The source of this T cell receptor beta chain is a study of blood T cell repertoires in COVID-19. V lost 4 bases to trimming and J lost 3 bases, with 17 bases between them. Germline lookup yields CDR1 MGHRA and CDR2 YSYEKL. This CDR3 spans 16 amino acids. Sequencing was performed with immunoSEQ multiplex PCR; in TCRdb, only in-frame clones are kept and a portion is missing. The sample lists some 330,000 clones, over 85% seen once, with 1.5% to 2% in the top ten. This clone has only one observation. The sequencing sample was made of peripheral blood. This sequence joins TRBV4-1 and TRBJ2-3; D possibly corresponds to TRBD2 (6 bases). The receptor's source is a woman aged 25 to 45 with COVID-19, enrolled during active disease. CDR3 nucleotide sequence: TGCGCCAGCAGCCGGAGGGCAGTGGGAATGACAGATACGCAGTATTTT. This sequence encodes CASSRRAVGMTDTQYF.